Detailed here is one T cell receptor beta chain. These data come from a study of blood T cell repertoires in COVID-19. Produced via immunoSEQ multiplex PCR; TCRdb's table is partial and in-frame only. The sample contains approximately 240,000 clones, 83% of which appear only once. The origin of this receptor is a woman in her 30s with COVID-19, enrolled during active disease. Material: peripheral blood.

As DNA, the CDR3 is TGTGCCAGCAGTTCCGCCGGGACTAGCGGAGACGAGCAGTACTTC. It translates to CASSSAGTSGDEQYF. The rearrangement joins TRBV7-2 to TRBJ2-7, with TRBD2 identical over 11 bases. J lost 5 bases, V lost 6 bases, and 9 bases had no gene match. Germline lookup yields CDR1 SGHTA and CDR2 FQGNSA. The CDR3 sequence is 15 residues long.